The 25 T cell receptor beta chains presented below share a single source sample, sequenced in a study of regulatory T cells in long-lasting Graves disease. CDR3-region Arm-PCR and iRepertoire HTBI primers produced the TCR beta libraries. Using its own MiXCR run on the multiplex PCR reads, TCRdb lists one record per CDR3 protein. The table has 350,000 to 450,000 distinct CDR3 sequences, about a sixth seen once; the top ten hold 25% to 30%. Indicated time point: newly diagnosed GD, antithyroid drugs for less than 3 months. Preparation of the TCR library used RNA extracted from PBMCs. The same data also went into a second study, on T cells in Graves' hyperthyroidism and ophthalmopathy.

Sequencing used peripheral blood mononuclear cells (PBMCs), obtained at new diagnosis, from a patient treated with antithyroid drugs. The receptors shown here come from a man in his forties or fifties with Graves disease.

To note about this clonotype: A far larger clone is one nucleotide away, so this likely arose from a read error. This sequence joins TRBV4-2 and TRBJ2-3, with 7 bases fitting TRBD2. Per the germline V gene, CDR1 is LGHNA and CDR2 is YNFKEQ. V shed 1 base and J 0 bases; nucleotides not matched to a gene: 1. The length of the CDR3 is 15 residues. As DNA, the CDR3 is TGTGCCAGCAGCCAAGGGGGGGGAAGCACAGATACGCAGTATTTT. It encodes CASSQGGGSTDTQYF.

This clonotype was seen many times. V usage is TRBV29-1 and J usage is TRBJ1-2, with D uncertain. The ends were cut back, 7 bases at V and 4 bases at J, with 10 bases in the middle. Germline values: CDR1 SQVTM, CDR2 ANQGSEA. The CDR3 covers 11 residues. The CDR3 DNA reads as TGCAGCGGAGGGTATGGCTATGGCTACACCTTC. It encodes CSGGYGYGYTF.

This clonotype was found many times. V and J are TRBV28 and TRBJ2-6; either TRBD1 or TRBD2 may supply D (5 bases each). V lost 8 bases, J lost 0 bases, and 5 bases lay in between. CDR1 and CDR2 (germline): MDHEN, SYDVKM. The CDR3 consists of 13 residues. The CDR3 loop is CASGGSGANVLTF. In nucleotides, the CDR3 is TGTGCCAGCGGGGGCTCTGGGGCCAACGTCCTGACTTTC.

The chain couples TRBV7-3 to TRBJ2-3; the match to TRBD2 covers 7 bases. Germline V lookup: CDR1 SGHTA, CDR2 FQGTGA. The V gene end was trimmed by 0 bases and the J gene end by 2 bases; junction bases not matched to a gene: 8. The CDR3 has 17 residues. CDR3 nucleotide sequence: TGTGCCAGCAGCTTAACCGCGCGGGGGACCTACACAGATACGCAGTATTTT. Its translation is CASSLTARGTYTDTQYF.

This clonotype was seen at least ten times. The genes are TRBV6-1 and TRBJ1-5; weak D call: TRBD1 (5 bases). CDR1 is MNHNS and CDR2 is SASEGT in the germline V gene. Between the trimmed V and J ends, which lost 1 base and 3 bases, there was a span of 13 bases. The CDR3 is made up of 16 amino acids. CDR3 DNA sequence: TGTGCCAGCAGTGAAGGAACAGGTAGGAACAATCAGCCCCAGCATTTT. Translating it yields CASSEGTGRNNQPQHF.

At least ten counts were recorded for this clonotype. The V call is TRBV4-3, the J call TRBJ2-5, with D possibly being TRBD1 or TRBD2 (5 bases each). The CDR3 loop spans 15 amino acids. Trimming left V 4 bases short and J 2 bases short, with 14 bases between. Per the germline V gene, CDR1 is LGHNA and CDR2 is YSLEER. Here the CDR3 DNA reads TGCGCCAGCAGCCGGGGGAGCGGAGCGCAAGAGACCCAGTACTTC. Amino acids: CASSRGSGAQETQYF.

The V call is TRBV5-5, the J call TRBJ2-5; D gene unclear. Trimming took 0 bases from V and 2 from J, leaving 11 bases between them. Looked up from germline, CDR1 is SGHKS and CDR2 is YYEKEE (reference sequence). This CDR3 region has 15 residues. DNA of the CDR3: TGTGCCAGCAGCTTGGGCGGTGGATATCAAGAGACCCAGTACTTC. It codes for CASSLGGGYQETQYF.

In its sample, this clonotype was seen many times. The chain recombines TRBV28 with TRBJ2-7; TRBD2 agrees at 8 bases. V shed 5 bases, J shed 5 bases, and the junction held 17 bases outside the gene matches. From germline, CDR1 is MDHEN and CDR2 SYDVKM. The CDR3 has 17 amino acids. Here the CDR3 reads CASSLPFGGGGPDEQYF. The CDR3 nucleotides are TGTGCCAGCAGTCTCCCCTTCGGGGGCGGGGGGCCCGACGAGCAGTACTTC.

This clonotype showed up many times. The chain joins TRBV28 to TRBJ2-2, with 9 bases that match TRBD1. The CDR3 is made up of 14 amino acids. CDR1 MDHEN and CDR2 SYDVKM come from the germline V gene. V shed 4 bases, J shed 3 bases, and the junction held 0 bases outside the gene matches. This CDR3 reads CASSWDRDTGELFF. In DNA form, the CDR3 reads TGTGCCAGCAGTTGGGACAGGGACACCGGGGAGCTGTTTTTT.

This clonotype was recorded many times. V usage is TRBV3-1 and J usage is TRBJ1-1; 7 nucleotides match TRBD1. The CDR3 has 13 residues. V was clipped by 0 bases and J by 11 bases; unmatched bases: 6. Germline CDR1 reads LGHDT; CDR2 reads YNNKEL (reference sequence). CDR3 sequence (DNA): TGTGCCAGCAGCCAAGAACAGGGGTTGAAGGCTTTCTTT. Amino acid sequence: CASSQEQGLKAFF.

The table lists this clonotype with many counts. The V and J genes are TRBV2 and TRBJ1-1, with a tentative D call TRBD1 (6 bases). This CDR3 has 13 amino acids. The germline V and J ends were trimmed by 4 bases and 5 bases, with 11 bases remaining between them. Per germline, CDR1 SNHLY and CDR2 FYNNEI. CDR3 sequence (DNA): TGTGCCAGCAGTGGGGAAGGGGGAACTGAAGCTTTCTTT. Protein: CASSGEGGTEAFF.

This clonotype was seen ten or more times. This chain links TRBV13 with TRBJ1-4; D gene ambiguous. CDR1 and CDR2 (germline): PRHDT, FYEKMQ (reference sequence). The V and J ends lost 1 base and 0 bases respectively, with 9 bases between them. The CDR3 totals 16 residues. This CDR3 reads CASSLARRTTNEKLFF. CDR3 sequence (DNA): TGTGCCAGCAGCTTAGCCAGACGGACAACTAATGAAAAACTGTTTTTT.

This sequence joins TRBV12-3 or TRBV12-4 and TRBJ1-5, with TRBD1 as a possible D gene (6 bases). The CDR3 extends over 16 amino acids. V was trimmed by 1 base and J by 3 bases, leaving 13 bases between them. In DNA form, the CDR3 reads TGTGCCAGCAGTTTAGGGGGCACAGGGCTCAATCAGCCCCAGCATTTT. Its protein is CASSLGGTGLNQPQHF.

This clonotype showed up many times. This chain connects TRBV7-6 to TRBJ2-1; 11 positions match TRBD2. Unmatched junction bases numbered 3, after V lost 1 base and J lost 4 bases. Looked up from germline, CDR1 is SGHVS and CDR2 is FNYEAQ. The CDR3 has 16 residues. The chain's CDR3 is CASSLVLAGGYNEQFF. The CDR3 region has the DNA TGTGCCAGCAGCTTAGTGCTAGCGGGGGGTTACAATGAGCAGTTCTTC.

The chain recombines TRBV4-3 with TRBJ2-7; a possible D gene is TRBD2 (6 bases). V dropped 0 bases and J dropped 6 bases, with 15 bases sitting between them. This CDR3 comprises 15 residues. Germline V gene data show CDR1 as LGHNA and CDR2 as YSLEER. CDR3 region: CASSQELQGGFEQYF. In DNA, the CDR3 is TGCGCCAGCAGCCAAGAGCTTCAGGGAGGATTCGAGCAGTACTTC.

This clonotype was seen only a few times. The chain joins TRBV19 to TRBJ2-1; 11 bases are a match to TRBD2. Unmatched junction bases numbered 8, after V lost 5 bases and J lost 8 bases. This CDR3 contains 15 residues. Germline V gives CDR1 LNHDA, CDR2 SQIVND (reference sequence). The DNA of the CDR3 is TGTGCCAGTAGTTACCTAGCGGGGGGTGAGGATGAGCAGTTCTTC. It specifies CASSYLAGGEDEQFF.

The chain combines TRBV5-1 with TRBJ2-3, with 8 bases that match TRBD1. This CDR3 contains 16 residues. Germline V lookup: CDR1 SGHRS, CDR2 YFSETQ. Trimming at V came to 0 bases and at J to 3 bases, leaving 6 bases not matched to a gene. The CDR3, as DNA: TGCGCCAGCAGCTTGGAGACAGGGGTTGGTACAGATACGCAGTATTTT. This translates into CASSLETGVGTDTQYF.

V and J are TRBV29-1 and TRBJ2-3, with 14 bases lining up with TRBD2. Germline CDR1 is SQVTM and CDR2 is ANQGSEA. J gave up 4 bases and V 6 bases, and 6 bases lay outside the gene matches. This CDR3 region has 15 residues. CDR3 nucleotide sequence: TGCAGCGTCATGAGGACTAGCGGGGGGCCAGATACGCAGTATTTT. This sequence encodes CSVMRTSGGPDTQYF.

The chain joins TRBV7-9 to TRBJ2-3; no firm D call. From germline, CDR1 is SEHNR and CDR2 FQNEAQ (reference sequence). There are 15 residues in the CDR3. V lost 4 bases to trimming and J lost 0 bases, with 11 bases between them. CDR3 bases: TGTGCCAGCAGCTCCCCCGGCAAAAGCACAGATACGCAGTATTTT. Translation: CASSSPGKSTDTQYF.

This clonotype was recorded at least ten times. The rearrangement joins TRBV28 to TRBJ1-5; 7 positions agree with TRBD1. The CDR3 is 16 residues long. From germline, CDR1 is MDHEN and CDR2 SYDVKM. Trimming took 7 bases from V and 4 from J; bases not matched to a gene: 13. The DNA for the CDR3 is TGTGCCAGCATGCGGGGTCGGGACAGTTCTAATCAGCCCCAGCATTTT. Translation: CASMRGRDSSNQPQHF. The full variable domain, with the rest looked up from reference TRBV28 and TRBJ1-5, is DVKVTQSSRYLVKRTGEKVFLECVQDMDHENMFWYRQDPGLGLRLIYFSYDVKMKEKGDIPEGYSVSREKKERFSLILESASTNQTSMYLCASMRGRDSSNQPQHFGDGTRLSIL.

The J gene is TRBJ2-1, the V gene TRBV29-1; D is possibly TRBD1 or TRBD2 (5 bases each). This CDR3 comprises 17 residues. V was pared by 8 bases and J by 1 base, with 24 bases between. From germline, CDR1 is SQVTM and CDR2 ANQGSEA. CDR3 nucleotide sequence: TGCAGCCTCAGAGGGGCAGCGGATTGGAGTTCCTACAATGAGCAGTTCTTC. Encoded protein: CSLRGAADWSSYNEQFF.

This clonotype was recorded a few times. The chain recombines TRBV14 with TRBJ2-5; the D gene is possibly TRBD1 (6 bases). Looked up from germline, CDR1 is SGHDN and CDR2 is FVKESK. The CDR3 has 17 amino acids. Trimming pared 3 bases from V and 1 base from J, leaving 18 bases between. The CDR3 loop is CASSQLGQRPSQETQYF. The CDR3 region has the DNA TGTGCCAGCAGCCAGCTCGGACAGCGACCCAGCCAAGAGACCCAGTACTTC.

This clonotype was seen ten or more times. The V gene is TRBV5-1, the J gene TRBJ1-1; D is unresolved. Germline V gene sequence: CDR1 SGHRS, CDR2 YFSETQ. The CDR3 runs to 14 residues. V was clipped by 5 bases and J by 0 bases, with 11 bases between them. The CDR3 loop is CASRIHAMNTEAFF. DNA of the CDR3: TGCGCCAGCAGGATACACGCGATGAACACTGAAGCTTTCTTT.

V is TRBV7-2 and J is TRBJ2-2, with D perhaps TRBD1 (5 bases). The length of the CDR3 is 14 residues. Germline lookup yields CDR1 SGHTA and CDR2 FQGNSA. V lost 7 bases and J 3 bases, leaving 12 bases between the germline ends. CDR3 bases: TGTGCCAGCACCCTCGACAGATACACCGGGGAGCTGTTTTTT. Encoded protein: CASTLDRYTGELFF.

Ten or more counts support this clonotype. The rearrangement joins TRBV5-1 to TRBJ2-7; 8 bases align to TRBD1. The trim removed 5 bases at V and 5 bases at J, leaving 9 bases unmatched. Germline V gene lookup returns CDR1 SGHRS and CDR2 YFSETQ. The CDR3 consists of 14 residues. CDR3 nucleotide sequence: TGCGCCAGCAGAGGAGTACAGGGGGTCCACGAGCAGTACTTC. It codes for CASRGVQGVHEQYF.